This entry lists 5 T cell receptor beta chains sequenced from one sample in a study of blood T cell repertoires in COVID-19. The table came from immunoSEQ multiplex PCR; TCRdb's copy has only in-frame clones and leaves some out. The data show about 380,000 clones, 70% to 85% seen once. The sequenced material came from peripheral blood. These receptors all come from a human donor with acute or convalescent COVID-19. The donor label of this sample is uncertain.

This clone was detected only a few times. CDR3 protein: CASSLNRSMYF. CDR3 sequence (DNA): TGTGCCAGCAGTTTAAACAGGTCGATGTACTTC. The chain links TRBV28 to TRBJ2-5; D might be TRBD1 (5 bases). There are 11 residues in the CDR3. CDR1 and CDR2 (germline): MDHEN, SYDVKM. Trimming shortened V by 2 bases and J by 13 bases, and 11 bases separated the two germline ends.

This clone was seen only once. This chain connects TRBV20-1 to TRBJ1-2; D is unresolved. V lost 6 bases, J lost 4 bases, and 9 bases lay in between. CDR1 is DFQATT, CDR2 SNEGSKA, per germline (reference sequence). The CDR3 contains 11 residues. The CDR3 is CSARDSYGYTF. CDR3 nucleotide sequence: TGCAGTGCACGCGATAGCTATGGCTACACCTTC.

The V call is TRBV11-2, the J call TRBJ2-5; a possible D gene is TRBD1 (5 bases). The V gene lost 0 bases and the J gene lost 0 bases, with 11 bases spanning the gap. This CDR3 is built from 16 residues. The germline CDR1 and CDR2 sequences are SGHAT and FQNNGV. The CDR3 sequence: CASSLEKGLYQETQYF. The CDR3 DNA reads TGTGCCAGCAGCTTAGAGAAGGGGTTGTACCAAGAGACCCAGTACTTC.

CDR3 amino acids: CSVGDRGEGYTF. CDR3 nucleotides: TGCAGCGTTGGGGACAGGGGAGAAGGCTACACCTTC. The chain employs TRBV29-1 and TRBJ1-2, with TRBD1 matching over 10 bases. Germline V gene sequence: CDR1 SQVTM, CDR2 ANQGSEA. The CDR3 runs 12 residues. The junction had 4 bases not matched to a gene; V was cut back by 4 bases and J by 8 bases.

The chain couples TRBV7-2 to TRBJ2-3; 12 bases match TRBD2. Germline CDR1 SGHTA, CDR2 FQGNSA. Trimming took 1 base from V and 4 from J; bases not matched to a gene: 3. This CDR3 spans 16 amino acids. CDR3: CASSLGLAGVSDTQYF. The DNA for the CDR3 is TGTGCCAGCAGCTTAGGACTAGCGGGGGTTTCAGATACGCAGTATTTT.